This T cell receptor (beta chain) appears in the sequencing data of a study of T cells in Graves' hyperthyroidism and ophthalmopathy. On the study more broadly: Peripheral blood collection took place at initial diagnosis, before any treatment.

The J segment lost 8 bases and the V segment lost 0 bases, leaving 9 bases of the junction unmatched. This CDR3 comprises 16 residues. Germline-derived CDR1 and CDR2 are LGHNA and YSLEER. RNA transcripts gave rise to amplified TCR beta CDR3 regions. An initial round of RT-PCR targeting the TCR CDR3 relied on the HTBI primer set. A single record per CDR3 protein comes from TCRdb applying MiXCR to the multiplex PCR reads. The data hold 490,000 or so distinct CDR3 sequences, with 22% observed a single time. Patients were excluded because of uncontrolled infection, other autoimmune disease, pregnancy or lactation. This clonotype was picked up one time.

Input material: blood. This receptor was taken from a woman between 65 and 79 years old with Graves' ophthalmopathy. This rearrangement joins TRBV4-3 to TRBJ2-1; TRBD2 matches at 8 bases. The CDR3 loop reads CASSQDLQRERYEQFF. CDR3 nucleotide sequence: TGCGCCAGCAGCCAAGATCTCCAGCGGGAGAGGTATGAGCAGTTCTTC.